Detailed here is one T cell receptor beta chain. The data belong to a study of CD8+ T cells in alopecia areata. Study as a whole: The duration of tofacitinib was 6 to 18 months, with 6 months off drug afterward.

Reverse transcription of extracted RNA yielded cDNA, which provided the sequencing template. Assay: immunoSEQ multiplex PCR; the TCRdb copy retains only in-frame clones and omits some. The sample yields 120,000 or so clones, around two fifths seen once. Alopecia areata patients had lesional scalp punch biopsies and peripheral blood taken from them. From PBMCs, CD4+ and CD8+ T cells were sorted. The CDR3 consists of 15 residues. Germline lookup yields CDR1 SNHLY and CDR2 FYNNEI. V was pared by 8 bases and J by 0 bases, with 14 bases between. The origin of this receptor is a human donor with alopecia areata. The rearrangement links TRBV2 to TRBJ2-4; D is unresolved. Specimen: CD4+ T cells sorted from blood. In DNA form, the CDR3 reads TGTGCCAGCCGGCCCAACATTGTAGCCAAAAACATTCAGTACTTC. Encoded protein: CASRPNIVAKNIQYF.